Listed here is a single T cell receptor beta chain. This entry is derived from a study of blood T cell repertoires in COVID-19. Study-level information: The United States, Italy and Spain provided the acute and convalescent COVID-19 samples.

The age range of participants was about 18 to 90 years, with residence in about two dozen US areas. The CDR3 length is 15 residues. J lost 4 bases, V lost 2 bases, and 4 bases had no gene match. Germline V lookup: CDR1 SGHAT, CDR2 FQDESV (reference sequence). Methods used by the authors: Scientists estimated how many nucleated cells there were by amplifying reference gene primers. Generated by immunoSEQ multiplex PCR, the TCRdb table keeps only in-frame clones and is missing some. V, J and clone size reflect that table, while D and trimming were determined from the DNA. The sample yields about 140,000 clones, more than 75% seen once.

The receptor's source is a man in his sixties who had recovered from COVID-19. V is TRBV11-1 and J is TRBJ2-1, with 8 bases lining up with TRBD2. Sequenced input: PBMCs or T cells enriched from blood (not recorded which). CDR3 DNA sequence: TGTGCCAGCAGCTTATCGACTAGCGAGTACAATGAGCAGTTCTTC. This encodes CASSLSTSEYNEQFF.